This TCR beta chain came from a study of metastatic and nonmetastatic thyroid tumors. Study background: Repertoire data that came from the blood and tumor or nodule tissue of malignant and benign thyroid patients were compared. General study results and limits: In blood and tumor, TCR beta diversity was reportedly significantly higher in malignant thyroid tumors than in benign nodules.

This clone was detected many times. What it binds is not known. The CDR3 consists of 16 residues. Per the germline V gene, CDR1 is KGHDR and CDR2 is SFDVKD. Unmatched junction bases numbered 11, after V lost 5 bases and J lost 4 bases. Treatment of any kind had been given to no patient before thyroid surgery. Original methodology: The study took CDR3 differences across clinicopathological groups and made a distant-metastasis classifier for papillary thyroid cancer from them. Through MiXCR, TCRdb re-clonotyped the PCR reads. The V and J calls, along with clone size, are taken from TCRdb and not from the paper's own processing. The sample yields approximately 30,000 clones, roughly 15% seen once.

This rearrangement joins TRBV24-1 to TRBJ2-7, with 9 positions matching TRBD1. This TCR came from a male donor with papillary thyroid cancer or a benign thyroid nodule (not recorded which). Some clones in this sample may be carry-over from other donors' samples. Sequencing was done on a sample of blood. CDR3 in DNA: TGTGCCACCAGTGCCCCAGGGACAGGGAGTATTTACGAGCAGTACTTC. The encoded protein is CATSAPGTGSIYEQYF.